The 2 T cell receptor beta chains listed next were all sequenced from one sample in a study of blood T cell repertoires in COVID-19. TCRdb keeps only in-frame clones here, not all; method: immunoSEQ multiplex PCR. The sample includes some 70,000 clones, 70% to 85% of them seen just once. Sequencing input: peripheral blood. Source of these receptors: a woman between 45 and 60 years old with acute or convalescent COVID-19.

This clone has only a few counts. This chain connects TRBV7-3 to TRBJ1-1, with a possible D match to TRBD1 (5 bases). This CDR3 has 15 residues. In germline, CDR1 is SGHTA, CDR2 FQGTGA. The germline V and J ends were trimmed by 5 bases and 3 bases, with 16 bases remaining between them. CDR3 region: CASSLGGGAYTEAFF. DNA of the CDR3: TGTGCCAGCAGCCTCGGGGGAGGGGCGTACACTGAAGCTTTCTTT.

This chain uses TRBV27 with TRBJ1-1, with D unclear. The CDR3 consists of 13 residues. V was cut by 8 bases and J by 1 base, with 11 bases left in between. The germline CDR1 and CDR2 sequences are MNHEY and SMNVEV (reference sequence). CDR3 protein: CASGAGGNTEAFF. The CDR3 nucleotides read TGTGCCAGCGGCGCGGGCGGGAACACTGAAGCTTTCTTT.